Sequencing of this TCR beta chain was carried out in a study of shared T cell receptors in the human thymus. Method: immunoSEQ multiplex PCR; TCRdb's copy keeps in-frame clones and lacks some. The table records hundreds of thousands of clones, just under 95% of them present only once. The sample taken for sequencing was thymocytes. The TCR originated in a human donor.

The CDR3 region has the DNA TGTGCCAGCAGTTACGCCCTGACTAGCGGTGAGCAGTTCTTC. It yields the protein CASSYALTSGEQFF. The chain recombines TRBV6-5 with TRBJ2-1, with 9 bases fitting TRBD2. The CDR3 spans 14 residues. Trimming took 2 bases from V and 9 from J; bases not matched to a gene: 5. CDR1 is MNHEY and CDR2 is SVGAGI in the germline V gene.